Following are 3 T cell receptor beta chains from one sample sequenced in a study of blood T cell repertoires in COVID-19. Profiled with immunoSEQ multiplex PCR; TCRdb holds only in-frame clones, not every one. The repertoire has 200,000 to 250,000 clones, roughly 84% of them found once; the top ten carry 3.6%. The sequenced material came from peripheral blood. The receptors derive from a woman older than 75 with acute or convalescent COVID-19.

This sequence joins TRBV5-4 and TRBJ1-1; maybe TRBD1 (5 bases). The germline gives CDR1 SGHNT, CDR2 YYREEE (reference sequence). The CDR3 runs to 14 residues. The V and J ends lost 2 bases and 5 bases respectively, with 13 bases between them. CDR3 coding DNA: TGTGCCAGCAGCTTAGACAGCCTGGCTACTGAAGCTTTCTTT. Its translation is CASSLDSLATEAFF.

V is TRBV21-1 and J is TRBJ1-2; the DNA was not used to check the table's D call, TRBD1. TRBV21-1 is a pseudogene. This CDR3 has 17 amino acids. CDR3 bases: TGTGCCAGCAGCTCACCGGGACAAGCACCTTCTAACTATGGCTACACCTTC. Translating it yields CASSSPGQAPSNYGYTF.

This chain's CDR3 is CAGAFGVSQETQYF. CDR3 sequence (DNA): TGTGCCGGAGCTTTCGGGGTGTCTCAAGAGACCCAGTACTTC. The V and J genes are TRBV2 and TRBJ2-5, with a weak D call TRBD2 (5 bases). This CDR3 is 14 amino acids long. The V gene lost 11 bases and the J gene lost 2 bases, with 18 bases spanning the gap. Germline V gives CDR1 SNHLY, CDR2 FYNNEI.